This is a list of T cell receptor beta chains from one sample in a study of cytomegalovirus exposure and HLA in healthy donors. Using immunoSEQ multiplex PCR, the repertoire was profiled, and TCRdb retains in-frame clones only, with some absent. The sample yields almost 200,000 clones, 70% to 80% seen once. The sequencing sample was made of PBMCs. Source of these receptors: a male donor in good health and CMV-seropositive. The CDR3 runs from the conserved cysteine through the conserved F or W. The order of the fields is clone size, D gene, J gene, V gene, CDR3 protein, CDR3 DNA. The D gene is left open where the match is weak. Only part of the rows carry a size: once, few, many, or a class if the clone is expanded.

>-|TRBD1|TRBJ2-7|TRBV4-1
CASSQEQGTNEQYF
TGCGCCAGCAGCCAAGAACAGGGGACCAACGAGCAGTACTTC
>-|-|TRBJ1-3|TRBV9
CASSVDPRNSGNTIYF
TGTGCCAGCAGCGTAGACCCGCGCAACTCTGGAAACACCATATATTTT
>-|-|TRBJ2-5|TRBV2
CASSLSGTTIETQYF
TGTGCCAGCAGTTTGTCCGGGACAACCATAGAGACCCAGTACTTC
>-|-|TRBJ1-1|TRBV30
CAWSTGVTEAFF
TGTGCCTGGAGTACGGGGGTCACTGAAGCTTTCTTT
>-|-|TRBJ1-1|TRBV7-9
CASSSPGLRNTEAFF
TGTGCCAGCAGCTCACCGGGACTGAGGAACACTGAAGCTTTCTTT
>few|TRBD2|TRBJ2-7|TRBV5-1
CASSEATAGGYEQYF
TGCGCCAGCAGCGAGGCCACAGCGGGGGGGTACGAGCAGTACTTC
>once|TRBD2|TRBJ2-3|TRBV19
CASSIISFRGGPDDTQYF
TGTGCCAGTAGTATAATCTCTTTCCGGGGGGGCCCGGACGATACGCAGTATTTT
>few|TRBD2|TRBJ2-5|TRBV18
CASSPASGGAETQYF
TGTGCCAGCTCACCGGCCAGCGGGGGGGCCGAGACCCAGTACTTC
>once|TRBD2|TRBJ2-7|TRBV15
CATSGGLAGEQYF
TGTGCCACCAGCGGGGGACTAGCGGGCGAGCAGTACTTC
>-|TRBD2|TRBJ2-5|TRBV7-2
CASSLLRLAGETQYF
TGTGCCAGCAGCTTACTCCGACTAGCCGGTGAGACCCAGTACTTC
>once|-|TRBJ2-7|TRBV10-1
CASRRLVTISEQYF
TGCGCCAGCAGGCGACTAGTTACCATCTCCGAGCAGTACTTC
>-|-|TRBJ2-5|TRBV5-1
CASGSGHGGQETQYF
TGCGCCAGCGGTTCCGGCCACGGAGGGCAAGAGACCCAGTACTTC
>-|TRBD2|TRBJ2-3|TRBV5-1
CASSSSGGAITDTQYF
TGCGCCAGCAGCAGTAGCGGGGGAGCAATCACAGATACGCAGTATTTT
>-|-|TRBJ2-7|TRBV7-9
CSSSTGQFTGEGQYF
TGTTCCAGCAGCACCGGACAGTTTACAGGAGAGGGGCAGTACTTC
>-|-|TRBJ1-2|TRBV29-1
CSVVVTGIYGYTF
TGCAGCGTTGTTGTGACAGGAATATATGGCTACACCTTC
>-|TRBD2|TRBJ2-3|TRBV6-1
CASKAGGAGADTQYF
TGTGCCAGCAAAGCCGGGGGGGCCGGGGCAGATACGCAGTATTTT
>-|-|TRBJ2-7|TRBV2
CAIDPMGADEQYF
TGTGCCATAGACCCGATGGGAGCGGACGAGCAGTACTTC
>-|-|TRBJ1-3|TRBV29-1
CSVVRASGNTIYF
TGCAGCGTTGTCAGGGCCTCTGGAAACACCATATATTTT
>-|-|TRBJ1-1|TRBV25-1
CASGRRETEAFF
TGTGCCAGCGGGAGGAGGGAAACTGAAGCTTTCTTT
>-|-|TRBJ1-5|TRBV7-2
CASTLGGDQPQHF
TGTGCCAGCACCTTGGGGGGGGATCAGCCCCAGCATTTT
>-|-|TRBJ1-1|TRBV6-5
CASSYLTGGTEAFF
TGTGCCAGCAGTTACCTGACCGGGGGCACTGAAGCTTTCTTT
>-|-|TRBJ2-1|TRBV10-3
CAISDQGVRYNEQFF
TGTGCCATCAGTGACCAGGGTGTACGCTACAATGAGCAGTTCTTC
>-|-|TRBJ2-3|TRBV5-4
CASSPYSSRDTQYF
TGTGCCAGCAGCCCATACAGCTCTCGGGATACGCAGTATTTT
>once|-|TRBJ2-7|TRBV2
CASTRESYEQYF
TGTGCCAGCACCAGGGAATCCTACGAGCAGTACTTC
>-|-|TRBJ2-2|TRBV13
CASSFTGSGELFF
TGTGCCAGCAGCTTCACAGGGTCCGGGGAGCTGTTTTTT
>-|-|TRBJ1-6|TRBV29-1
CSARQGRNSPLHF
TGCAGCGCTAGGCAGGGTAGGAATTCACCCCTCCACTTT
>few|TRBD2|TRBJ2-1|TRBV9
CASSVGGLAFDEQFF
TGTGCCAGCAGCGTAGGGGGACTAGCCTTTGATGAGCAGTTCTTC
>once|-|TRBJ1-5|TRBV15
CATSTDSQPQHF
TGTGCCACCAGCACCGACTCCCAGCCCCAGCATTTT
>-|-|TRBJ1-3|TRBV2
CASSQGAGNTIYF
TGTGCCAGCAGTCAGGGTGCTGGAAACACCATATATTTT